A selection of T cell receptor beta chains follows, all from one sample in a study of blood T cell repertoires in COVID-19. The repertoire was sequenced with immunoSEQ multiplex PCR; TCRdb's copy has only in-frame clones and lacks some. The top ten clones hold roughly 8% of a sample with approximately 170,000 clones, approximately 85% of them seen once. Sequenced: peripheral blood. These receptors were collected from a man in his forties who had recovered from COVID-19. CDR3s include the opening cysteine and the closing phenylalanine or tryptophan. The D gene is left open where the match is weak. The size entry is marked missing in some rows and otherwise reads once, few, many or a size class.

j_gene: TRBJ1-1; abundance: .; v_gene: TRBV5-1; d_gene: TRBD1; CDR3nt: TGCGCCAGCAGCTTGGACAGGGGGCTAACTGAAGCTTTCTTT; CDR3aa: CASSLDRGLTEAFF
j_gene: TRBJ2-2; abundance: few; v_gene: TRBV6-4; d_gene: .; CDR3nt: TGTGCCAGCAAGGCGGGCGGGGAGCTGTTTTTT; CDR3aa: CASKAGGELFF
j_gene: TRBJ1-1; abundance: .; v_gene: TRBV6-2/TRBV6-3; d_gene: .; CDR3nt: TGTGCCAGCAGCCGCAAGGAGATGGAAGCTTTCTTT; CDR3aa: CASSRKEMEAFF
j_gene: TRBJ2-2; abundance: .; v_gene: TRBV6-4; d_gene: TRBD2; CDR3nt: TGTGCCAGCAGTCCCGGGACTAGCGGCGGCACCGGGGAGCTGTTTTTT; CDR3aa: CASSPGTSGGTGELFF
j_gene: TRBJ1-6; abundance: .; v_gene: TRBV4-3; d_gene: .; CDR3nt: TGCGCCAGCAGCCAAGAGGGTGGGAGGTTACGGGGCCCCCTCCACTTT; CDR3aa: CASSQEGGRLRGPLHF
j_gene: TRBJ2-7; abundance: once; v_gene: TRBV6-6; d_gene: TRBD1; CDR3nt: TGTGCCAGCAGTCGCCGGGACAGGGGGACTGACGAGCAGTACTTC; CDR3aa: CASSRRDRGTDEQYF
j_gene: TRBJ1-3; abundance: .; v_gene: TRBV4-1; d_gene: TRBD1; CDR3nt: TGCGCCAGCAGCCCATATCGACAGGGAAGCTCTGGAAACACCATATATTTT; CDR3aa: CASSPYRQGSSGNTIYF
j_gene: TRBJ1-5; abundance: .; v_gene: TRBV6-5; d_gene: .; CDR3nt: TGTGCCAGCAGGGGGGCCAGGGGATGGTATCAGCCCCAGCATTTT; CDR3aa: CASRGARGWYQPQHF
j_gene: TRBJ2-7; abundance: .; v_gene: TRBV29-1; d_gene: .; CDR3nt: TGCAGCGTTGAATTCTCGAAAAGGCAGGGTCAATCCTACGAGCAGTACTTC; CDR3aa: CSVEFSKRQGQSYEQYF
j_gene: TRBJ2-2; abundance: .; v_gene: TRBV7-2; d_gene: .; CDR3nt: TGTGCCAGCAGCGCGACAGGGAACACCGGGGAGCTGTTTTTT; CDR3aa: CASSATGNTGELFF
j_gene: TRBJ2-1; abundance: .; v_gene: TRBV6-5; d_gene: .; CDR3nt: TGTGCCAGCATCGGCCAGGGGAACTACAATGAGCAGTTCTTC; CDR3aa: CASIGQGNYNEQFF
j_gene: TRBJ2-7; abundance: .; v_gene: TRBV2; d_gene: TRBD1; CDR3nt: TGTGCCAGCAGACAAACTATACAGGGGTACGAGCAGTACTTC; CDR3aa: CASRQTIQGYEQYF
j_gene: TRBJ1-5; abundance: .; v_gene: TRBV6-2/TRBV6-3; d_gene: TRBD1; CDR3nt: TGTGCCAGCAGTCCCGGGACAGGGGGAGTATACAATCAGCCCCAGCATTTT; CDR3aa: CASSPGTGGVYNQPQHF